The sequence of this T cell receptor beta chain was determined in a study of blood T cell repertoires in COVID-19. This clone came up many times. The CDR3 length is 15 residues. Germline loops: CDR1 SNHLY, CDR2 FYNNEI. V shed 2 bases, J shed 1 base, and the junction held 3 bases outside the gene matches. Measured with immunoSEQ multiplex PCR; TCRdb has only the in-frame clones, and not every one. The sample has around 240,000 clones, around 80% seen once. The chain carries TRBV2 and TRBJ1-1; 8 nucleotides align to TRBD1. The source material was peripheral blood. The clonotype was recovered from a woman between 40 and 55 years old who had recovered from COVID-19. The CDR3 DNA follows: TGTGCCAGCAGTGAACAGGGGGCTTGGAACACTGAAGCTTTCTTT. Translating gives CASSEQGAWNTEAFF.